This T cell receptor beta chain was sequenced for a study of beta chain features in type 1 diabetes. Findings of the study overall: The study found moderately but significantly shorter TCRB CDR3s in all four CD4+ subsets of Type 1 diabetes patients. Researchers reported that naive, central memory and Treg TCRB repertoires appeared more similar in patients than in healthy donors. No resolution was reached here on whether HLA type influences TCRB rearrangement.

Naive, central memory, regulatory and stem cell-like memory cells within the CD4+ compartment were sorted using CD45RO/CCR7/CD25/CD127/CD95/CD27. This clone has only a few counts. The antigen is unknown. This CDR3 region has 14 residues. Germline V gene data show CDR1 as LNHDA and CDR2 as SQIVND (reference sequence). Trimming cost V 2 bases and J 4 bases, with 9 bases left between them. Investigators reverse transcribed all isolated RNA, so they sequenced expressed TCRB transcripts. Only in-frame clones appear in the TCRdb table, and some are missing; sequencing was by immunoSEQ multiplex PCR. The table shows about 260,000 clones, with roughly 22% occurring only once.

The TCR comes from a woman in her thirties or forties with type 1 diabetes. The source material was naive CD4+ T cells from blood. The chain carries TRBV19 and TRBJ2-1; D is possibly TRBD2 (5 bases). Here the CDR3 DNA reads TGTGCCAGTAGTATAAGAGGGCTTTACAATGAGCAGTTCTTC. Translating it yields CASSIRGLYNEQFF.